The text below deals with one T cell receptor (beta chain). This CDR3 comprises 15 residues. V shed 5 bases and J 2 bases; nucleotides not matched to a gene: 5. CDR1 is MNHEY, CDR2 SMNVEV, per germline (reference sequence). Profiling relied on immunoSEQ multiplex PCR, and the TCRdb table lists in-frame clones only, not all of them. This sample has 100,000 to 150,000 clones; approximately 89% occur once, and the top ten carry nearly 4.5%. These data come from a study of T cell responses to AZD1222 COVID-19 vaccine. The source is an adult in good health. Sequences were derived from peripheral blood, sampled on day 0 of AZD1222 vaccination. The J gene is TRBJ2-7, the V gene TRBV27, with TRBD1 identical over 11 bases. CDR3 residues: CASSPRGQGAYEQYF. The CDR3 DNA follows: TGTGCCAGCAGTCCCAGGGGACAGGGGGCCTACGAGCAGTACTTC.